The rows below give T cell receptor beta chains drawn from one sample of a study of OX40 agonist ivuxolimab in advanced cancers. The table came from immunoSEQ multiplex PCR; TCRdb's copy has only in-frame clones and leaves some out. Seen here are roughly 29,000 clones, less than 95% observed once, and the top ten hold about a quarter. The material sequenced was CD4+ or CD8+ T cells sorted from blood, taken in a trial of the OX40 agonist ivuxolimab. The receptors stem from an adult with an advanced solid tumor such as melanoma, head and neck, liver or kidney cancer. The CDR3 runs from the conserved cysteine through the conserved F or W. A D gene is named only where the DNA matches it firmly. For some rows the clone size is stated as once, few or many, or as a class when expanded; others skip it.

cdr3_length	v_call	j_call	clone_size	d_call	cdr3_nt	cdr3_aa
13	TRBV4-1	TRBJ2-2	NA	NA	TGCGCCAGCAGCCAAGATTATTCCGGGGAGCTGTTTTTT	CASSQDYSGELFF
15	TRBV5-5	TRBJ1-4	few	NA	TGTGCCAGCAGCTTGGGGGAGCTCTTAGGTGAAAAACTGTTTTTT	CASSLGELLGEKLFF
15	TRBV10-1	TRBJ2-2	NA	NA	TGCGCCAGCAGTGAGTCGAATTACAAACCCGGGGAGCTGTTTTTT	CASSESNYKPGELFF
16	TRBV14	TRBJ2-3	NA	NA	TGTGCCAGCAGCCCCCCCGGGGCAAAAGGAGCAGATACGCAGTATTTT	CASSPPGAKGADTQYF
15	TRBV6-5	TRBJ1-1	few	NA	TGTGCCAGCAGTTACGGTGCATTCTGGGACACTGAAGCTTTCTTT	CASSYGAFWDTEAFF
18	TRBV5-6	TRBJ2-1	NA	TRBD2	TGTGCCAGCAGTCGGGGACTAGCGGGAGTTAGCACCTACAATGAGCAGTTCTTC	CASSRGLAGVSTYNEQFF
15	TRBV27	TRBJ2-1	once	TRBD1	TGTGCCAGCAGTCCGGACAGGGGATTATACAATGAGCAGTTCTTC	CASSPDRGLYNEQFF
12	TRBV9	TRBJ1-1	NA	NA	TGTGCCAGCAGCGGCCTGGGCACTGAAGCTTTCTTT	CASSGLGTEAFF
19	TRBV27	TRBJ2-3	NA	NA	TGTGCCAGCAGTTCCTATTTGGCCTCGGATGGATATAGCACAGATACGCAGTATTTT	CASSSYLASDGYSTDTQYF
16	TRBV19	TRBJ2-3	NA	NA	TGTGCCAGTAGTATTAGTGGGGGGAAGAGCACAGATACGCAGTATTTT	CASSISGGKSTDTQYF
16	TRBV13	TRBJ2-4	NA	TRBD1	TGTGCCAGCAGCCCAAGTACAGGGGCACCCAAAAACATTCAGTACTTC	CASSPSTGAPKNIQYF
18	TRBV18	TRBJ2-7	NA	TRBD1	TGTGCCAGCTCACCAGTTTCCCCGCCCCAGGGGGCGATGTACGAGCAGTACTTC	CASSPVSPPQGAMYEQYF
16	TRBV15	TRBJ2-7	NA	NA	TGTGCCACCAGCAAAGCTTACAGGGACTTCTCCGACGAGCAGTACTTC	CATSKAYRDFSDEQYF
13	TRBV7-9	TRBJ1-1	NA	NA	TGTGCCAGCAGCGCCCCAGGGAACACTGAAGCTTTCTTT	CASSAPGNTEAFF
17	TRBV19	TRBJ1-5	NA	NA	TGTGCCAGTAGTTTGGGCCGGCAAACCCTTAGCAATCAGCCCCAGCATTTT	CASSLGRQTLSNQPQHF
17	TRBV7-2	TRBJ2-5	NA	TRBD2	TGTGCCAGCAGCCCCCCCGGGGGTAGCGGGAAATCAGAGACCCAGTACTTC	CASSPPGGSGKSETQYF
15	TRBV19	TRBJ1-4	NA	NA	TGTGCCAGTAGCTCCCTCCAGGGGTTAGATGAAAAACTGTTTTTT	CASSSLQGLDEKLFF
13	TRBV30	TRBJ1-1	few	NA	TGTGCCTGGAGCGTTACCCGAGGCACTGAAGCTTTCTTT	CAWSVTRGTEAFF
18	TRBV9	TRBJ1-2	once	TRBD1	TGTGCCAGCAGCGTAGATTTAGGGCCGGGACAGGGGGAACGAGGCTACACCTTC	CASSVDLGPGQGERGYTF
15	TRBV5-1	TRBJ2-1	NA	TRBD2	TGCGCCAGCAGCTCGACCGGGACTACGAACAATGAGCAGTTCTTC	CASSSTGTTNNEQFF
13	TRBV19	TRBJ2-1	NA	NA	TGTGCCAGTAGTCCAACCCTATACAATGAGCAGTTCTTC	CASSPTLYNEQFF
12	TRBV7-9	TRBJ2-1	NA	NA	TGTGCCAGCAGCTTAGTCGGCCGTGAGCAGTTCTTC	CASSLVGREQFF
14	TRBV18	TRBJ2-7	NA	NA	TGTGCCAGCTCCCCCGTGGGACTTACCTACGAGCAGTACTTC	CASSPVGLTYEQYF
17	TRBV19	TRBJ2-6	NA	NA	TGTGCCAGTAGTATTGTCAGGGGAAACTCTGGGGCCAACGTCCTGACTTTC	CASSIVRGNSGANVLTF
17	TRBV11-3	TRBJ2-1	NA	TRBD2	TGTGCCAGCAGCTTGCCTAGCGGGGTTTTCTCCTACAATGAGCAGTTCTTC	CASSLPSGVFSYNEQFF
13	TRBV27	TRBJ2-3	NA	NA	TGTGCCAGCAGTTTAGATAGGGCCGATACGCAGTATTTT	CASSLDRADTQYF
16	TRBV5-4	TRBJ2-3	NA	TRBD2	TGTGCCAGCAGCCTGTCCGGGGGGGGCCCCACAGATACGCAGTATTTT	CASSLSGGGPTDTQYF
13	TRBV5-5	TRBJ1-1	NA	NA	TGTGCCAGCAGCTTCCCACAGAACACTGAAGCTTTCTTT	CASSFPQNTEAFF
15	TRBV9	TRBJ2-1	NA	NA	TGTGCCAGCAGCGTAGGGCTAGCGCTTGGGAATGAGCAGTTCTTC	CASSVGLALGNEQFF
13	TRBV7-2	TRBJ2-1	few	NA	TGTGCCAGCAGCTTAGCGACTAGTTATGAGCAGTTCTTC	CASSLATSYEQFF
12	TRBV29-1	TRBJ2-7	NA	TRBD1	TGCAGCGCACGGGACAGCTCCTACGAGCAGTACTTC	CSARDSSYEQYF
14	TRBV5-1	TRBJ2-7	NA	TRBD1	TGCGCCAGCAGCTTGAGACAGGGGGCCTACGAGCAGTACTTC	CASSLRQGAYEQYF
18	TRBV6-1	TRBJ2-3	NA	NA	TGTGCCAGCAGTGAAGAACTTTCCGGGACGGACTACACAGATACGCAGTATTTT	CASSEELSGTDYTDTQYF
15	TRBV9	TRBJ2-7	NA	NA	TGTGCCAGCAGCCAAGGGGCCAGTAGGGCCTACGAGCAGTACTTC	CASSQGASRAYEQYF
15	TRBV5-4	TRBJ2-7	NA	NA	TGTGCCAGCAGCTTGGGGGTACAGGTAGGGGGCGAGCAGTACTTC	CASSLGVQVGGEQYF
16	TRBV5-1	TRBJ2-7	NA	TRBD2	TGCGCCAGCAGCTGGGGGGAGGGGATTTATTTTTACGAGCAGTACTTC	CASSWGEGIYFYEQYF
15	TRBV19	TRBJ2-7	NA	NA	TGTGCCAGTAGTATCGAAGGGGGGTTGGTCTACGAGCAGTACTTC	CASSIEGGLVYEQYF
15	TRBV6-5	TRBJ1-1	NA	TRBD1	TGTGCCAGCAGTTACTCAGGGACAGGGAGCACTGAAGCTTTCTTT	CASSYSGTGSTEAFF
16	TRBV4-3	TRBJ2-2	NA	NA	TGCGCCAGCAGCCAAGATCGGACGTCCAGGACCGGGGAGCTGTTTTTT	CASSQDRTSRTGELFF